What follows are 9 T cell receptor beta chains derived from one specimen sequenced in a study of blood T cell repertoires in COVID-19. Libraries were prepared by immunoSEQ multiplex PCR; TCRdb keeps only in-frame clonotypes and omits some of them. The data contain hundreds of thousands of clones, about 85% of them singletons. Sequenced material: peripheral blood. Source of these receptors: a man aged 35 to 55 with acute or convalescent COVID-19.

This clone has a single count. As DNA, the CDR3 is TGTGCCAGCAGTCCGCCAGGGGTTTCTCGCGAGCAGTACTTC. Translated: CASSPPGVSREQYF. The chain uses TRBV14 and TRBJ2-7; perhaps TRBD1 as D (6 bases). The CDR3 sequence is 14 residues long. Germline V CDR1 and CDR2: SGHDN, FVKESK. Trimming shortened V by 6 bases and J by 6 bases, and 18 bases separated the two germline ends.

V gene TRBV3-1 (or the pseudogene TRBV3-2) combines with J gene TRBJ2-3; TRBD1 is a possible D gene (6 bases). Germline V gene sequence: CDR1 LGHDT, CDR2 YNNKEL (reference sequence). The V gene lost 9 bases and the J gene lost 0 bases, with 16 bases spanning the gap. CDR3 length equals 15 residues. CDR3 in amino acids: CASRQGTTSTDTQYF. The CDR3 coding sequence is TGTGCCAGTCGTCAGGGGACAACTAGCACAGATACGCAGTATTTT.

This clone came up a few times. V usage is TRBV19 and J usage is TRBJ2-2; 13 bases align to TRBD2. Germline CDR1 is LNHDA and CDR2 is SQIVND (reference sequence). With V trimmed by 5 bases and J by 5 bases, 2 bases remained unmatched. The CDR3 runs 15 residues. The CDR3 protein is CASSVLAGGTGELFF. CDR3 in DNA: TGTGCCAGTAGTGTACTAGCGGGGGGGACCGGGGAGCTGTTTTTT.

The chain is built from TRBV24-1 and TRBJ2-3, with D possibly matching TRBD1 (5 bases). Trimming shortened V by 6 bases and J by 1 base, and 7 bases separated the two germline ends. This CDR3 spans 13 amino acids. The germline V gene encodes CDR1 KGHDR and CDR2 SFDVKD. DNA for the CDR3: TGTGCCACCAGTCAGACAGGCACAGATACGCAGTATTTT. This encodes CATSQTGTDTQYF.

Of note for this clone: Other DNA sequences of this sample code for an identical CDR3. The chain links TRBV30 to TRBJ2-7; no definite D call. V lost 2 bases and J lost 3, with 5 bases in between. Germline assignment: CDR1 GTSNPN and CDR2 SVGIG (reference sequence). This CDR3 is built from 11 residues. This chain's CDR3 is CAWSSGYEQYF. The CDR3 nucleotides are TGTGCCTGGAGTTCAGGCTACGAGCAGTACTTC.

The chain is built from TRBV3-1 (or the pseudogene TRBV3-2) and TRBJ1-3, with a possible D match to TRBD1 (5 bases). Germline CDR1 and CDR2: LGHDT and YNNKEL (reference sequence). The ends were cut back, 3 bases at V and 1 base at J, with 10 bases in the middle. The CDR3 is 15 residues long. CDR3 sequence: CASSQRRQSGNTIYF. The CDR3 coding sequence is TGTGCCAGCAGCCAGAGGAGACAGTCTGGAAACACCATATATTTT.

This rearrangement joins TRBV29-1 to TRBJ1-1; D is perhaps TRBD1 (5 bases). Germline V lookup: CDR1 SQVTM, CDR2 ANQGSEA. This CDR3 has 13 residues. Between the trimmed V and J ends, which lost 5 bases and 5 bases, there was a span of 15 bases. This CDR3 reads CSVQGTLRTEAFF. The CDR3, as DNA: TGCAGCGTTCAAGGGACTCTCCGTACTGAAGCTTTCTTT.

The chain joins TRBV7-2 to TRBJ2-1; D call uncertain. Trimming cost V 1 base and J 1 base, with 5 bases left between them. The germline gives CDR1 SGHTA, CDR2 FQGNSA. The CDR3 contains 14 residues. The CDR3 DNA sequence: TGTGCCAGCAGCTTAGAGAGTTCCTACAATGAGCAGTTCTTC. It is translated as CASSLESSYNEQFF. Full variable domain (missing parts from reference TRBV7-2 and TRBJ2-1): GAGVSQSPSNKVTEKGKDVELRCDPISGHTALYWYRQSLGQGLEFLIYFQGNSAPDKSGLPSDRFSAERTGGSVSTLTIQRTQQEDSAVYLCASSLESSYNEQFFGPGTRLTVL.

CDR3 protein: CASSEPGGLVYSPLHF. The CDR3 DNA sequence: TGTGCCAGCAGTGAACCAGGGGGCCTGGTTTACTCACCCCTCCACTTT. The chain combines TRBV6-1 with TRBJ1-6, with 8 bases that match TRBD1. V gave up 2 bases and J gave up 10 bases; unmatched junction bases: 10. CDR3 size: 16 residues. Germline V gives CDR1 MNHNS, CDR2 SASEGT.